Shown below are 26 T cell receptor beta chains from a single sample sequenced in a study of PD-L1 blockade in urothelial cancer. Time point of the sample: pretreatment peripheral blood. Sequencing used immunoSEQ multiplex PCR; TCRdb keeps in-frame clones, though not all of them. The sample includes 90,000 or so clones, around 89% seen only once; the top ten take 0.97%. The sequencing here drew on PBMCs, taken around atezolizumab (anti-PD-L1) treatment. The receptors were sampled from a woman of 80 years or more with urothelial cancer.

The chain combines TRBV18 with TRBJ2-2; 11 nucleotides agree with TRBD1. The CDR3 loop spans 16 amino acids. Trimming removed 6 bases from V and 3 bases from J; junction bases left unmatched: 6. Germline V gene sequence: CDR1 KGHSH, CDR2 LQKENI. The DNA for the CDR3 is TGTGCCAGCTCCCCCCGGACAGGGGGCGACACCGGGGAGCTGTTTTTT. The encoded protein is CASSPRTGGDTGELFF. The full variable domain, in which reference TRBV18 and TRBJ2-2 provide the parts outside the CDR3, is NAGVMQNPRHLVRRRGQEARLRCSPMKGHSHVYWYRQLPEEGLKFMVYLQKENIIDESGMPKERFSAEFPKEGPSILRIQQVVRGDSAAYFCASSPRTGGDTGELFFGEGSRLTVL.

CDR3 in amino acids: CASIGTSGAGELFF. For the CDR3, the DNA is TGTGCCAGCATCGGGACTAGCGGGGCCGGGGAGCTGTTTTTT. This sequence joins TRBV25-1 and TRBJ2-2; TRBD2 agrees at 13 bases. V lost 7 bases to trimming and J lost 6 bases; unmatched junction nucleotides: 2. This CDR3 has 14 amino acids. Germline CDR1 MGHDK, CDR2 SYGVNS.

Written as DNA, the CDR3 is TGTGCCAGCAGCCGACGCCGGGGGGGCAGCGAGCAGTACTTC. Its protein is CASSRRRGGSEQYF. This sequence joins TRBV11-1 and TRBJ2-7; 8 bases map to TRBD2. Germline V gene sequence: CDR1 SGHAT, CDR2 FQDESV (reference sequence). This CDR3 spans 14 amino acids. The junction had 9 bases not matched to a gene; V was cut back by 5 bases and J by 6 bases.

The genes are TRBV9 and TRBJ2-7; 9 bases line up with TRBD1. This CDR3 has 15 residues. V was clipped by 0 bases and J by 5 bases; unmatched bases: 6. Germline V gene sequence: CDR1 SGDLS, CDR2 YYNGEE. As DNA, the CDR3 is TGTGCCAGCAGCGTAGGGGGGGACAGGGCCCACGAGCAGTACTTC. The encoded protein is CASSVGGDRAHEQYF. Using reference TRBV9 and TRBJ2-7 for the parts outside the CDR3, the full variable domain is DSGVTQTPKHLITATGQRVTLRCSPRSGDLSVYWYQQSLDQGLQFLIQYYNGEERAKGNILERFSAQQFPDLHSELNLSSLELGDSALYFCASSVGGDRAHEQYFGPGTRLTVT.

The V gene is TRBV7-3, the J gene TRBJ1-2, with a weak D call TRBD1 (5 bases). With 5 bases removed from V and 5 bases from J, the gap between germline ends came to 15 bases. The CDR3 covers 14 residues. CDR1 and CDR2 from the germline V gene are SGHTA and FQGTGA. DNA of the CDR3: TGTGCCAGCAGCCCCTCAGGGACTCCTTATGGCTACACCTTC. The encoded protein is CASSPSGTPYGYTF.

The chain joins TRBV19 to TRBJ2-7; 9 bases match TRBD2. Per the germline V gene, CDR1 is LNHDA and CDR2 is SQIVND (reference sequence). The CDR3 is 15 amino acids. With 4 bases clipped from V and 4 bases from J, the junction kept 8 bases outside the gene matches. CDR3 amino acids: CASSRVSGSGYEQYF. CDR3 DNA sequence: TGTGCCAGTAGTAGAGTTAGCGGGAGTGGTTACGAGCAGTACTTC.

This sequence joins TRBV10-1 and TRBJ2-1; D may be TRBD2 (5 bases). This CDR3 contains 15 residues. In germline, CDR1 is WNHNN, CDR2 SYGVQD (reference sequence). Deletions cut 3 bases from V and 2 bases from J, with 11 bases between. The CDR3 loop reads CASSDERIPYNEQFF. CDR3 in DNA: TGCGCCAGCAGTGACGAGCGGATTCCCTACAATGAGCAGTTCTTC.

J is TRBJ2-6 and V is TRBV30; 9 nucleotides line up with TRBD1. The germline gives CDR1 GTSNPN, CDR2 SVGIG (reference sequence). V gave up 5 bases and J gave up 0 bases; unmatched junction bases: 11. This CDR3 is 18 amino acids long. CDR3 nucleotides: TGTGCCTGGTCGGGACAGGGCAATCCTCACTCTGGGGCCAACGTCCTGACTTTC. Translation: CAWSGQGNPHSGANVLTF.

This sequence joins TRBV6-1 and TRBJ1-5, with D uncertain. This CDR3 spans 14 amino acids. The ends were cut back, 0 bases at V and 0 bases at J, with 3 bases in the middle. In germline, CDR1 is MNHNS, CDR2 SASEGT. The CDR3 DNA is TGTGCCAGCAGTGAAGCCAGTAGCAATCAGCCCCAGCATTTT. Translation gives CASSEASSNQPQHF.

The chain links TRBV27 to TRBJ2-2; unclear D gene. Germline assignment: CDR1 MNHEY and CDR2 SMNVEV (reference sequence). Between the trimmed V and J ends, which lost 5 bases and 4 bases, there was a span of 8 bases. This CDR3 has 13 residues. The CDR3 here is CASSPPGTGELFF. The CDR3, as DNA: TGTGCCAGCAGTCCCCCCGGCACCGGGGAGCTGTTTTTT.

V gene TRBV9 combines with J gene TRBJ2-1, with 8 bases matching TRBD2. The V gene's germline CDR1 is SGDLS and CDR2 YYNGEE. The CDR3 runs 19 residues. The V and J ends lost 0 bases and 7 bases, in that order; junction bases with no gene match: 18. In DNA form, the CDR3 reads TGTGCCAGCAGCGTAGGGGCAGTCCCGGGGACTAGTGAACAGAATGAGCAGTTCTTC. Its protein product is CASSVGAVPGTSEQNEQFF.

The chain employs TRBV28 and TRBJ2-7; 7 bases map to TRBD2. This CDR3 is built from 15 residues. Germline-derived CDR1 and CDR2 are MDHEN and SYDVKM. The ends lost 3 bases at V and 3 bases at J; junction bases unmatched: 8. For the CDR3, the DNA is TGTGCCAGCAGTTTTCCGGGGGGAGCGTACTACGAGCAGTACTTC. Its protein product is CASSFPGGAYYEQYF. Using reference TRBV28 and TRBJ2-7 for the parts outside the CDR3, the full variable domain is DVKVTQSSRYLVKRTGEKVFLECVQDMDHENMFWYRQDPGLGLRLIYFSYDVKMKEKGDIPEGYSVSREKKERFSLILESASTNQTSMYLCASSFPGGAYYEQYFGPGTRLTVT.

In DNA form, the CDR3 reads TGTGCCAGTAGTCTATCGGGACAGGGGAACACTGAAGCTTTCTTT. Encoded protein: CASSLSGQGNTEAFF. The genes are TRBV19 and TRBJ1-1; 9 bases line up with TRBD1. The CDR3 extends over 15 amino acids. V lost 5 bases, J lost 1 base, and 5 bases stayed unmatched. CDR1 is LNHDA and CDR2 is SQIVND in the germline V gene (reference sequence). The whole variable domain, remainder taken from reference TRBV19 and TRBJ1-1, is DGGITQSPKYLFRKEGQNVTLSCEQNLNHDAMYWYRQDPGQGLRLIYYSQIVNDFQKGDIAEGYSVSREKKESFPLTVTSAQKNPTAFYLCASSLSGQGNTEAFFGQGTRLTVV.

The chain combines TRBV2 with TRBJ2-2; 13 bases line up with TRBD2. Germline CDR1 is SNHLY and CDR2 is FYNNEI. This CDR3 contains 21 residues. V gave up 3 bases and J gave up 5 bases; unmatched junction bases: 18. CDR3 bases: TGTGCCAGCAGTGACCAGTCGGGCATTGGACTAGCGGGAGTGGGTACCGGGGAGCTGTTTTTT. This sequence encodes CASSDQSGIGLAGVGTGELFF.

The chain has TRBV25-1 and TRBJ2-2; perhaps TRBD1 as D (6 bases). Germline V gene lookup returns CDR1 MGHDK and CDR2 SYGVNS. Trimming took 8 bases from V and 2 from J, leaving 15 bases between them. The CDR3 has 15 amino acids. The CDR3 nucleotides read TGTGCCAGCCAAGTAGGGACACATAACACCGGGGAGCTGTTTTTT. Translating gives CASQVGTHNTGELFF.

Written as DNA, the CDR3 is TGTGCCAGCAGTGAAGACAGGGATCAGCCCCAGCATTTT. Encoded protein: CASSEDRDQPQHF. This chain uses TRBV2 with TRBJ1-5; TRBD1 might be the D (6 bases). CDR1 and CDR2 (germline): SNHLY, FYNNEI. The V and J ends lost 1 base and 5 bases respectively, with 6 bases between them. CDR3 length: 13 residues.

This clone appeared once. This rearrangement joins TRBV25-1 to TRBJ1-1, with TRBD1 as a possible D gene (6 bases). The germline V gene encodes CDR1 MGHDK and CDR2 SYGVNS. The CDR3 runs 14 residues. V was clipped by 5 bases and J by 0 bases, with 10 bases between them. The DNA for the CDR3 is TGTGCCAGCAGTCCCGGGACATTGAACACTGAAGCTTTCTTT. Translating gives CASSPGTLNTEAFF. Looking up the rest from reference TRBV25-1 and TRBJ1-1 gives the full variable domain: EADIYQTPRYLVIGTGKKITLECSQTMGHDKMYWYQQDPGMELHLIHYSYGVNSTEKGDLSSESTVSRIRTEHFPLTLESARPSHTSQYLCASSPGTLNTEAFFGQGTRLTVV.

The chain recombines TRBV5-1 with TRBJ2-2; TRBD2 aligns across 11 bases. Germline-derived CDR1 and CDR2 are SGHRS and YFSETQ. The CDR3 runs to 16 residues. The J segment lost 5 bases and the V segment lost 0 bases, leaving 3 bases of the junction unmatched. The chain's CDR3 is CASSLEASGRTGELFF. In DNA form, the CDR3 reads TGCGCCAGCAGCTTGGAAGCTAGCGGGAGGACCGGGGAGCTGTTTTTT.

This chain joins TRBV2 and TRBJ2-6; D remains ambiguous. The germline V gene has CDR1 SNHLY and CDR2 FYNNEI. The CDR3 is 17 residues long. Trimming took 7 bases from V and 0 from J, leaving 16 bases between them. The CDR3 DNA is TGTGCCAGCACTTTGAAGACTCTTGGCTCTGGGGCCAACGTCCTGACTTTC. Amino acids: CASTLKTLGSGANVLTF.

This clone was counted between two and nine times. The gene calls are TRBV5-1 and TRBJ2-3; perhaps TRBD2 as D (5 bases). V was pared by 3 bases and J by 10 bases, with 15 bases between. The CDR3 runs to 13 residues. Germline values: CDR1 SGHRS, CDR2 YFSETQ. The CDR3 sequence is CASSWEMGEAQYF. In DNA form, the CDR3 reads TGCGCCAGCAGCTGGGAGATGGGAGAGGCGCAGTATTTT. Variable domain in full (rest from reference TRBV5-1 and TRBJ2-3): KAGVTQTPRYLIKTRGQQVTLSCSPISGHRSVSWYQQTPGQGLQFLFEYFSETQRNKGNFPGRFSGRQFSNSRSEMNVSTLELGDSALYLCASSWEMGEAQYFGPGTRLTVL.

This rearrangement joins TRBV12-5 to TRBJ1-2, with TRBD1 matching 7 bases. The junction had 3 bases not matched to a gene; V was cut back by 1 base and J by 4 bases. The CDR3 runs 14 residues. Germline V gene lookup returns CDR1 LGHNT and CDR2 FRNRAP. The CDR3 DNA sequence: TGTGCTAGTGGTTTGGGACAGGGCCCCTATGGCTACACCTTC. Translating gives CASGLGQGPYGYTF.

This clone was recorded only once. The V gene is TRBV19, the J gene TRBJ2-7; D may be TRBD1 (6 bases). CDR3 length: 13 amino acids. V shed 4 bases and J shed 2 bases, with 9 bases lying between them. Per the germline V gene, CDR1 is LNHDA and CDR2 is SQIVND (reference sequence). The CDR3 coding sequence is TGTGCCAGTAGTAGGGGACACCCCTACGAGCAGTACTTC. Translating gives CASSRGHPYEQYF.

This CDR3 is CSVEITSNEQFF. CDR3 in DNA: TGCAGCGTTGAAATTACTAGTAATGAGCAGTTCTTC. The genes are TRBV29-1 and TRBJ2-1, with TRBD2 as a possible D gene (5 bases). Germline CDR1 is SQVTM and CDR2 is ANQGSEA. V was pared by 2 bases and J by 7 bases, with 9 bases between. The CDR3 consists of 12 residues.

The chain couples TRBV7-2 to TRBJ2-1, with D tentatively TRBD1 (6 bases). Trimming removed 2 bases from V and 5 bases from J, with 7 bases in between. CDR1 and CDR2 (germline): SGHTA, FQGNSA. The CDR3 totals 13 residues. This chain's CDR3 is CASSLNRDNEQFF. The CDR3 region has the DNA TGTGCCAGCAGCTTAAACAGGGACAATGAGCAGTTCTTC.

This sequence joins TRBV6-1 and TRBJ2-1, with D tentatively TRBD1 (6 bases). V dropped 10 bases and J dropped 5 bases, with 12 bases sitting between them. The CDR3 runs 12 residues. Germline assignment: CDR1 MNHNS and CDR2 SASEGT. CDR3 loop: CANRTADNEQFF. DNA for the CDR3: TGTGCCAACAGGACAGCAGACAATGAGCAGTTCTTC.

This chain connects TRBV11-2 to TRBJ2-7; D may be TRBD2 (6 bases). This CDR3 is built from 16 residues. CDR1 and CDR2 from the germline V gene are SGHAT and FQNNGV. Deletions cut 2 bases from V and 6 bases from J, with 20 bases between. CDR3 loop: CASSLSDGGGLAEQYF. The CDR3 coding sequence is TGTGCCAGCAGCTTAAGTGATGGGGGAGGCCTCGCCGAGCAGTACTTC.